Shown below are 13 T cell receptor beta chains from a single sample sequenced in a study of cytomegalovirus exposure and HLA in healthy donors. Primers: 60 Vbeta forward and 13 Jbeta reverse. TCRdb's table, derived via immunoSEQ multiplex PCR, lists solely in-frame clones and lacks some. The table lists about 170,000 clones, around 86% of them singletons, with 2% to 2.5% in the top ten. The sequenced sample consisted of PBMCs. These receptors were obtained from a male donor in good health and CMV-seronegative.

The chain couples TRBV7-9 to TRBJ2-1; tentative D call: TRBD1 (6 bases). The CDR3 extends over 15 amino acids. Germline CDR1 is SEHNR and CDR2 is FQNEAQ (reference sequence). V was cut by 5 bases and J by 4 bases, with 15 bases left in between. The CDR3 here is CASSPRGNLYNEQFF. CDR3 in DNA: TGTGCCAGCAGCCCCAGGGGAAATTTGTACAATGAGCAGTTCTTC.

The genes are TRBV30 and TRBJ1-3; unclear D gene. Germline CDR1 reads GTSNPN; CDR2 reads SVGIG (reference sequence). The CDR3 loop spans 16 amino acids. The ends were cut back, 3 bases at V and 0 bases at J, with 15 bases in the middle. The CDR3 DNA is TGTGCCTGGAGCAGAGACTACGCGAGCTCTGGAAACACCATATATTTT. This codes for CAWSRDYASSGNTIYF. The whole variable domain, filled in from reference TRBV30 and TRBJ1-3, reads SQTIHQWPATLVQPVGSPLSLECTVEGTSNPNLYWYRQAAGRGLQLLFYSVGIGQISSEVPQNLSASRPQDRQFILSSKKLLLSDSGFYLCAWSRDYASSGNTIYFGEGSWLTVV.

This sequence joins TRBV27 and TRBJ1-6; the D is unclear. CDR3 length equals 19 residues. Germline-derived CDR1 and CDR2 are MNHEY and SMNVEV (reference sequence). V dropped 3 bases and J dropped 0 bases, with 18 bases sitting between them. The CDR3 nucleotides read TGTGCCAGCAGTTTGAGTCCTAGGCCCGGGAGCTCCTATAATTCACCCCTCCACTTT. Its protein is CASSLSPRPGSSYNSPLHF.

The rearrangement joins TRBV5-6 to TRBJ2-3, with 7 nucleotides matching TRBD1. V lost 2 bases and J lost 0; bases outside the gene matches: 3. The germline CDR1 and CDR2 sequences are SGHDT and YYEEEE. The CDR3 sequence is 15 residues long. The CDR3 sequence: CASSLRTGSTDTQYF. Here the CDR3 DNA reads TGTGCCAGCAGCTTAAGGACAGGAAGCACAGATACGCAGTATTTT.

The J gene is TRBJ2-2, the V gene TRBV4-1; D possibly corresponds to TRBD2 (5 bases). The V end lost 4 bases, the J end lost 6 bases, and 15 bases lay between the germline ends. Germline V gives CDR1 MGHRA, CDR2 YSYEKL. This CDR3 has 15 amino acids. For the CDR3, the DNA is TGCGCCAGCAGCCGCCGATCCGGGCGGGCCGGGGAGCTGTTTTTT. Protein product: CASSRRSGRAGELFF.

The chain recombines TRBV7-2 with TRBJ1-2; TRBD1 agrees at 9 bases. The CDR3 length is 14 residues. Germline CDR1 is SGHTA and CDR2 is FQGNSA. The trim removed 2 bases at V and 12 bases at J, leaving 10 bases unmatched. The CDR3 loop reads CASSLTGGDRVHTF. For the CDR3, the DNA is TGTGCCAGCAGCTTAACGGGGGGGGACAGGGTCCACACCTTC.

The J gene is TRBJ1-2, the V gene TRBV15, with a possible D match to TRBD1 (5 bases). The CDR3 consists of 16 residues. The germline V gene has CDR1 LNHNV and CDR2 YYDKDF (reference sequence). Trimming removed 1 base from V and 2 bases from J, with 14 bases in between. The chain's CDR3 is CATSRGGQDRNYGYTF. The CDR3 DNA reads as TGTGCCACCAGCAGAGGGGGCCAAGACAGAAACTATGGCTACACCTTC.

This chain uses TRBV4-3 with TRBJ2-2; D uncertain. The CDR3 loop spans 13 amino acids. CDR1 is LGHNA, CDR2 YSLEER, per germline. V lost 11 bases to trimming and J lost 1 base, with 11 bases between them. CDR3 nucleotide sequence: TGCGCCTCGATGGCGGTGAACACCGGGGAGCTGTTTTTT. It codes for CASMAVNTGELFF.

The chain is built from TRBV19 and TRBJ2-1, with 8 bases that match TRBD2. Germline V lookup: CDR1 LNHDA, CDR2 SQIVND (reference sequence). The CDR3 runs 14 residues. V shed 6 bases and J 7 bases; nucleotides not matched to a gene: 8. The CDR3 DNA sequence: TGTGCCAGTAGAACCGGGACTAGTGGGAATGAGCAGTTCTTC. Amino acids: CASRTGTSGNEQFF.

The chain employs TRBV5-6 and TRBJ1-2; D is possibly TRBD1 (5 bases). V was trimmed by 3 bases and J by 4 bases, leaving 13 bases between them. This CDR3 has 14 amino acids. Germline V gene data show CDR1 as SGHDT and CDR2 as YYEEEE. The CDR3 DNA reads as TGTGCCAGCAGCTGGGGCCGGGGGAGCTATGGCTACACCTTC. Translation: CASSWGRGSYGYTF.

This clone has a single count. The gene calls are TRBV5-8 and TRBJ2-5; D is possibly TRBD2 (5 bases). CDR3 length: 16 residues. Per the germline V gene, CDR1 is SGHTS and CDR2 is YDEGEE. Trimming removed 0 bases at V and 0 bases at J, with 12 bases between. The CDR3 protein is CASSLAGRAYQETQYF. In DNA, the CDR3 is TGTGCCAGCAGCTTGGCGGGAAGAGCGTACCAAGAGACCCAGTACTTC.

The chain combines TRBV11-2 with TRBJ1-5, with D possibly being TRBD1 (5 bases). Germline CDR1 is SGHAT and CDR2 is FQNNGV. The length of the CDR3 is 15 residues. V was trimmed by 6 bases and J by 7 bases, leaving 19 bases between them. The CDR3 spells CASSLGGRGWQPQHF. As DNA, the CDR3 is TGTGCCAGCAGTTTGGGGGGAAGGGGATGGCAGCCCCAGCATTTT.

As DNA, the CDR3 is TGTGCCAGCAGTGACCACCCGACCAGGGCCTACAATGAGCAGTTCTTC. This translates into CASSDHPTRAYNEQFF. The V call is TRBV6-4, the J call TRBJ2-1, with D maybe TRBD1 (5 bases). CDR1 and CDR2 (germline): MRHNA, SNTAGT. V lost 2 bases, J lost 2 bases, and 13 bases lay in between. This CDR3 spans 16 amino acids.